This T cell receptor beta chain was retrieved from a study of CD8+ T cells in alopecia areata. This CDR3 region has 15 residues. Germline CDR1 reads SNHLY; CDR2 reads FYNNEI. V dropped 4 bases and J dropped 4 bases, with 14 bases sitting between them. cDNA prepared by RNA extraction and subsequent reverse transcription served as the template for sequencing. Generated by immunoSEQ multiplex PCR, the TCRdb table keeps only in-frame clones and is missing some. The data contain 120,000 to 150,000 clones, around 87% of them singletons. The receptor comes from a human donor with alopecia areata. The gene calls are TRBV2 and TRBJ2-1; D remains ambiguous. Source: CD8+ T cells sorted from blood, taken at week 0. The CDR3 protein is CASSVSTGLYNEQFF. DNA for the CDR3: TGTGCCAGCAGTGTCTCTACCGGGCTTTACAATGAGCAGTTCTTC. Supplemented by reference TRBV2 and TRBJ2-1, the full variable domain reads EPEVTQTPSHQVTQMGQEVILRCVPISNHLYFYWYRQILGQKVEFLVSFYNNEISEKSEIFDDQFSVERPDGSNFTLKIRSTKLEDSAMYFCASSVSTGLYNEQFFGPGTRLTVL.